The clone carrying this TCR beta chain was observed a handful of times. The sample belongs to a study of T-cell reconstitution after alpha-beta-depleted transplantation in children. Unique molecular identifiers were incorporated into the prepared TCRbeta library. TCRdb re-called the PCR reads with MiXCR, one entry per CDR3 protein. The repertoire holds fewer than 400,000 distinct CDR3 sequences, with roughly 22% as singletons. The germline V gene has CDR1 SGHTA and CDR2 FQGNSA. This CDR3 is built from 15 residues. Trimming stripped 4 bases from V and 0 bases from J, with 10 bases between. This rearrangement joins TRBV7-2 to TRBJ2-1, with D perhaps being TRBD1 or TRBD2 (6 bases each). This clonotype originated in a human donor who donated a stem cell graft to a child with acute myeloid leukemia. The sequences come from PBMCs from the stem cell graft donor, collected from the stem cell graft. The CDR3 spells CASSSEGGSYNEQFF. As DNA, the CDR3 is TGTGCCAGCAGCTCCGAGGGGGGCTCCTACAATGAGCAGTTCTTC.